A single sample is the source of the 15 T cell receptor beta chains below, sequenced in a study of vaccination and CD4 T cells after COVID-19. These receptors' targets are unknown. An Oncomine TCR Beta short-read assay was used to sequence the DNA from cultured CD4+ T cells. MiXCR, applied by TCRdb to the PCR reads, yields one record per CDR3 protein. The sample holds a few thousand distinct CDR3 sequences, around 50% seen once. The treatment is: 10-day PBMC culture with coronavirus spike peptide pools or control peptides (ViraFEST assay). Sample: CD4+ T cells from blood, cultured in vitro. The receptor set was obtained from a human donor who had recovered from COVID-19.

This clonotype counts as large (0.1 to 1%). The gene calls are TRBV5-4 and TRBJ2-2; either TRBD1 or TRBD2 may supply D (5 bases each). Germline V CDR1 and CDR2: SGHNT, YYREEE (reference sequence). This CDR3 is 14 amino acids long. V was cut by 4 bases and J by 8 bases, with 15 bases left in between. CDR3 DNA sequence: TGTGCCAGCAGCCCGGGATCCTGGGGGGGGGAGCTGTTTTTT. It yields the protein CASSPGSWGGELFF.

The chain couples TRBV19 to TRBJ1-2, with D possibly being TRBD1 (6 bases). Germline values: CDR1 LNHDA, CDR2 SQIVND (reference sequence). The CDR3 is 14 residues long. V gave up 5 bases and J gave up 4 bases, with 14 bases separating them. CDR3 region: CASSQPGHRYGYTF. CDR3 bases: TGTGCCAGTAGTCAACCGGGACACCGCTATGGCTACACCTTC.

The chain carries TRBV7-2 and TRBJ2-6; D gene unclear. Looked up from germline, CDR1 is SGHTA and CDR2 is FQGNSA. Trimming took off 8 bases at V and 0 bases at J, with 14 bases between the two ends. The length of the CDR3 is 16 residues. The CDR3 region is CASGRWALSGANVLTF. The CDR3 DNA sequence: TGTGCCAGCGGACGATGGGCTCTCTCTGGGGCCAACGTCCTGACTTTC.

The rearrangement uses TRBV24-1 and TRBJ2-2, with 7 bases matching TRBD2. This CDR3 region has 16 residues. V was pared by 1 base and J by 4 bases, with 5 bases of the junction left unmatched. Germline loops: CDR1 KGHDR, CDR2 SFDVKD. The CDR3 DNA follows: TGTGCCACCAGTGATTTAGGCGGGAGTCCCACCGGGGAGCTGTTTTTT. Protein product: CATSDLGGSPTGELFF.

In its sample, this clonotype was seen once. This chain links TRBV18 with TRBJ1-1, with a tentative D call TRBD1 (6 bases). Germline values: CDR1 KGHSH, CDR2 LQKENI. V lost 3 bases to trimming and J lost 1 base, with 12 bases between them. There are 15 residues in the CDR3. CDR3 nucleotide sequence: TGTGCCAGCTCACCTACGACAGGCCCGAACACTGAAGCTTTCTTT. It yields the protein CASSPTTGPNTEAFF.

The chain employs TRBV30 and TRBJ1-5; D is ambiguous. The CDR3 totals 13 residues. Trimming took 1 base from V and 6 from J, leaving 10 bases between them. The germline CDR1 and CDR2 sequences are GTSNPN and SVGIG (reference sequence). CDR3 sequence reads: CAWSGGLRQPQHF. The CDR3 region has the DNA TGTGCCTGGAGTGGCGGACTTCGTCAGCCCCAGCATTTT.

The rearrangement uses TRBV7-9 and TRBJ1-4; 10 positions match TRBD1. The CDR3 totals 15 residues. V dropped 5 bases and J dropped 8; count of bases not matched to a gene: 8. Germline V gives CDR1 SEHNR, CDR2 FQNEAQ (reference sequence). Here the CDR3 DNA reads TGTGCCAGCAGCCAGGGACAGGGGTTATGGGAAAAACTGTTTTTT. This codes for CASSQGQGLWEKLFF.

V gene TRBV7-3 combines with J gene TRBJ2-2; TRBD2 agrees at 9 bases. Germline CDR1 is SGHTA and CDR2 is FQGTGA. V lost 2 bases to trimming and J lost 2 bases; unmatched junction nucleotides: 3. CDR3 size: 16 residues. CDR3 loop: CASSLLGLANTGELFF. The CDR3 DNA reads TGTGCCAGCAGCTTATTGGGACTAGCTAACACCGGGGAGCTGTTTTTT.

The chain recombines TRBV9 with TRBJ2-5; D gene uncertain. The CDR3 is 13 amino acids. The V gene's germline CDR1 is SGDLS and CDR2 YYNGEE. V was shortened by 4 bases and J by 5 bases, with 12 bases between the two germline ends. CDR3 residues: CASSLHIDETQYF. Here the CDR3 DNA reads TGTGCCAGCAGCCTCCACATAGACGAGACCCAGTACTTC. The whole variable domain, filled in from reference TRBV9 and TRBJ2-5, reads DSGVTQTPKHLITATGQRVTLRCSPRSGDLSVYWYQQSLDQGLQFLIQYYNGEERAKGNILERFSAQQFPDLHSELNLSSLELGDSALYFCASSLHIDETQYFGPGTRLLVL.

This clonotype showed up just a few times. The V gene is TRBV18, the J gene TRBJ1-1; possibly TRBD1 for D (5 bases). V lost 3 bases to trimming and J lost 4 bases, with 9 bases between them. The CDR3 runs 13 residues. Germline V gene lookup returns CDR1 KGHSH and CDR2 LQKENI. The DNA of the CDR3 is TGTGCCAGCTCACCGATCGGGGGCACTGAAGCTTTCTTT. This sequence encodes CASSPIGGTEAFF.

The genes are TRBV5-4 and TRBJ2-3; 15 bases fit TRBD2. Trimming at V came to 4 bases and at J to 6 bases, leaving 6 bases not matched to a gene. Germline CDR1 reads SGHNT; CDR2 reads YYREEE (reference sequence). The length of the CDR3 is 16 residues. DNA of the CDR3: TGTGCCAGCAGCACCGGACTAGCGGGGGGGCAGGATACGCAGTATTTT. It is translated as CASSTGLAGGQDTQYF.

The gene calls are TRBV4-3 and TRBJ2-2; a weak D match, TRBD1 (6 bases). The CDR3 has 17 amino acids. Trimming removed 0 bases at V and 2 bases at J, with 13 bases between. Germline V gives CDR1 LGHNA, CDR2 YSLEER. The CDR3 DNA reads TGCGCCAGCAGCCAAGAGGCAGGACAGATAAACACCGGGGAGCTGTTTTTT. This gives the protein CASSQEAGQINTGELFF.

The sample holds a few counts of this clonotype. This chain uses TRBV20-1 with TRBJ1-1; unclear D gene. Germline V CDR1 and CDR2: DFQATT, SNEGSKA (reference sequence). The CDR3 sequence is 14 residues long. The V end was cut by 6 bases, the J end by 1 base, with 15 bases between. Here the CDR3 reads CSASRRFRNTEAFF. The CDR3 DNA reads as TGCAGTGCCTCTCGGAGGTTTAGGAACACTGAAGCTTTCTTT.

This clonotype was counted a few times. The chain uses TRBV24-1 and TRBJ2-3; TRBD2 matches 7 bases. The ends lost 5 bases at V and 6 bases at J; junction bases unmatched: 4. The CDR3 is made up of 13 amino acids. From germline, CDR1 is KGHDR and CDR2 SFDVKD. This CDR3 is CATSGLADDTQYF. CDR3 DNA: TGTGCCACCAGTGGGCTAGCGGACGATACGCAGTATTTT.

The chain links TRBV7-2 to TRBJ2-7; TRBD2 matches 9 bases. V lost 1 base and J lost 4; bases outside the gene matches: 2. This CDR3 is 14 amino acids long. In germline, CDR1 is SGHTA, CDR2 FQGNSA. CDR3 loop: CASSLVAGVYEQYF. CDR3 DNA sequence: TGTGCCAGCAGCTTAGTAGCGGGAGTTTACGAGCAGTACTTC.